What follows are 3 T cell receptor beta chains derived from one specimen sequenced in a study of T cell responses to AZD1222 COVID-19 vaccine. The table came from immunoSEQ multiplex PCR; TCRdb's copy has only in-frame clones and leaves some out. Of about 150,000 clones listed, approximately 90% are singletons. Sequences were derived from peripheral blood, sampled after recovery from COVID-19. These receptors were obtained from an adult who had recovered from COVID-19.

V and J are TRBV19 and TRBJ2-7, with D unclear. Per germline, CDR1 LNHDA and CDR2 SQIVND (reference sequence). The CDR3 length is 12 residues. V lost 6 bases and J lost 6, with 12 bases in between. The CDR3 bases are TGTGCCAGTAGGATGCCCGGTGGCGAGCAGTACTTC. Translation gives CASRMPGGEQYF. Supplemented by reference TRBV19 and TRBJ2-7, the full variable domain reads DGGITQSPKYLFRKEGQNVTLSCEQNLNHDAMYWYRQDPGQGLRLIYYSQIVNDFQKGDIAEGYSVSREKKESFPLTVTSAQKNPTAFYLCASRMPGGEQYFGPGTRLTVT.

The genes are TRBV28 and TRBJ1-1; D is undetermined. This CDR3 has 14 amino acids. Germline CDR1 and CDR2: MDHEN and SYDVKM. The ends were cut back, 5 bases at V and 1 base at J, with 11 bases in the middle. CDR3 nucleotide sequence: TGTGCCAGCAGTACCGGGATCCAGAACACTGAAGCTTTCTTT. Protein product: CASSTGIQNTEAFF.

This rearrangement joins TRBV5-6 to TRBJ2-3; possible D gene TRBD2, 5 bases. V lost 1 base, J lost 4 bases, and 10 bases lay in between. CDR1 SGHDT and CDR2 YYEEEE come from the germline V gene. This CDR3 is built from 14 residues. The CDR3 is CASSLPGESDTQYF. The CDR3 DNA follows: TGTGCCAGCAGCTTGCCCGGGGAGTCAGATACGCAGTATTTT.